This TCR beta chain was identified during a study of kidney transplant recipient with SARS-CoV-2 infection (TCRdb year 2021). Sequencing used an Illumina MiSeq. Profiling of the peripheral T cell repertoire targeted human TCRbeta genes. The published analysis was carried out like this. Beta-binomial modelling was applied to test for differential clonotype abundance so that variability over time was accounted for. Expanded clonotypes were screened against the ImmuneCODE reference database of SARS-CoV-2-associated TCRs and mapped to viral genome regions. Additional analyses of the repertoire looked at TRBV gene usage, CDR3 length, CDR3 amino acid overlap between time points, clonotype abundance distributions and Jaccard similarity. Using fastp trimming at Q25 and MiXCR clonotype assembly, TCRdb reanalyzed the public sequencing data and kept in-frame beta chains. For every CDR3 protein sequence, its rows merge into one entry that carries the most common genes and DNA. Here the V and J calls rest on TCRdb's processing, not on the authors' analysis. This sample comprises approximately 240,000 distinct CDR3 sequences, around 30% of them detected only once. The ten largest make up nearly 7.5% of the sample.

The time point label here, explained by the study, means: pre-pandemic baseline sample and day 111 after first positive SARS-CoV-2 test. The CDR3 runs 16 amino acids, cysteine and phenylalanine included. Only the CDR3 DNA stays, 48 bases, in frame from base 1. In this sample, this clonotype turned up many times. Its recognized antigen is unknown. No much larger clonotype is one base removed from it; base qualities were not supplied. The sequence links TRBV8-2 to TRBJ1-2. TRBV8-2 is noted as a pseudogene. Sequences were derived from a blood sample, sampled at baseline and on roughly day 120 from a kidney transplant recipient. The receptor comes from a male patient between 25 and 39 years old who had COVID-19 and was a kidney transplant recipient. In patients who had a transplant, some T cells may come from the graft donor. The CDR3 sequence is CGSHGCDSRKTYGYTF. The DNA sequence follows: TGTGGCAGTCACGGATGTGATAGCCGAAAGACCTATGGCTACACCTTC.